These 21 T cell receptor beta chains were sequenced from one sample in a study of blood T cells in healthy people across ages. Alongside a J-beta primer mix, a sample-barcoded 5' primer served in a second PCR lasting about 7 to 12 cycles. TCRdb ran MiXCR on the 5' RACE reads and lists one entry per CDR3 protein. This table holds 900,000 to 950,000 distinct CDR3 sequences, roughly 29% found once. The same sample was also studied in work on T cells of mothers and their children.

The sequencing sample was made of blood. The receptors stem from a woman aged 35 to 49 in good health.

There are many counts of this clonotype. J is TRBJ2-6 and V is TRBV27, with D possibly TRBD1 on 6 matching bases. Trimming stripped 6 bases from V and 0 bases from J, with 12 bases between. There are 16 residues in the CDR3. Germline CDR1 reads MNHEY; CDR2 reads SMNVEV (reference sequence). CDR3: CASSRDTRSGANVLTF. In DNA form, the CDR3 reads TGTGCCAGCAGCAGGGACACCCGCTCTGGGGCCAACGTCCTGACTTTC.

The V gene is TRBV29-1, the J gene TRBJ2-1, with D uncertain. This CDR3 is built from 13 residues. V lost 4 bases to trimming and J lost 12 bases, with 19 bases between them. Germline V CDR1 and CDR2: SQVTM, ANQGSEA. The CDR3 DNA is TGCAGCGTTGTATCTTTTTTTGTGGGTGGGCAGTTCTTC. Encoded protein: CSVVSFFVGGQFF.

This chain joins TRBV27 and TRBJ2-1; 9 bases are a match to TRBD2. The germline CDR1 and CDR2 sequences are MNHEY and SMNVEV (reference sequence). V lost 4 bases and J lost 4; bases outside the gene matches: 8. The CDR3 spans 16 residues. CDR3 protein: CASSSSGRILYNEQFF. The CDR3 DNA sequence: TGTGCCAGCAGTTCCAGCGGGAGGATCTTATACAATGAGCAGTTCTTC.

At least ten counts were recorded for this clonotype. V is TRBV6-4 and J is TRBJ1-6; no firm D call. Trimming took 8 bases from V and 7 from J, leaving 15 bases between them. The CDR3 loop spans 14 amino acids. Germline CDR1 reads MRHNA; CDR2 reads SNTAGT. In DNA form, the CDR3 reads TGTGCCAGCCAAAGGGAGGCCGGGAATTCACCCCTCCACTTT. Residues: CASQREAGNSPLHF.

This clonotype was seen a few times. The V and J genes are TRBV29-1 and TRBJ2-1, with D perhaps TRBD2 (6 bases). CDR1 SQVTM and CDR2 ANQGSEA come from the germline V gene. Deletions cut 7 bases from V and 1 base from J, with 17 bases between. The CDR3 totals 15 residues. CDR3 sequence reads: CSAELSGTSYNEQFF. The DNA for the CDR3 is TGCAGCGCTGAGCTTAGCGGTACATCCTACAATGAGCAGTTCTTC.

This chain links TRBV7-3 with TRBJ2-1; D perhaps matches TRBD2 (5 bases). Trimming took off 6 bases at V and 8 bases at J, with 17 bases between the two ends. Germline V gene lookup returns CDR1 SGHTA and CDR2 FQGTGA. The CDR3 has 14 residues. CDR3 protein: CASRAQSGRDEQFF. The CDR3 coding sequence is TGTGCCAGCAGGGCGCAATCCGGGCGGGATGAGCAGTTCTTC.

The V gene is TRBV3-1, the J gene TRBJ1-2; a possible D gene is TRBD1 (5 bases). V was shortened by 3 bases and J by 6 bases, with 14 bases between the two germline ends. Germline CDR1 and CDR2: LGHDT and YNNKEL (reference sequence). This CDR3 is built from 14 residues. This CDR3 is CASSQAGGTHGYTF. CDR3 DNA sequence: TGTGCCAGCAGCCAGGCGGGGGGGACCCATGGCTACACCTTC.

This clonotype was picked up many times. The rearrangement joins TRBV29-1 to TRBJ1-3, with a possible D match to TRBD1 (6 bases). Germline lookup yields CDR1 SQVTM and CDR2 ANQGSEA. V was pared by 2 bases and J by 4 bases, with 12 bases between. The CDR3 is 14 residues long. CDR3 sequence reads: CSVELGAKGNTIYF. CDR3 nucleotide sequence: TGCAGCGTTGAACTGGGGGCGAAGGGAAACACCATATATTTT.

J is TRBJ1-4 and V is TRBV18; D is unresolved. Germline V gene data show CDR1 as KGHSH and CDR2 as LQKENI. Trimming cost V 2 bases and J 5 bases, with 12 bases left between them. The CDR3 is 15 residues long. CDR3 sequence (DNA): TGTGCCAGCTCACCATGGCGACAACCGAATGAAAAACTGTTTTTT. This gives the protein CASSPWRQPNEKLFF.

Many counts were recorded for this clonotype. V is TRBV20-1 and J is TRBJ1-5; D is ambiguous. The CDR3 has 17 residues. Deletions cut 8 bases from V and 3 bases from J, with 26 bases between. CDR1 is DFQATT, CDR2 SNEGSKA, per germline (reference sequence). This CDR3 reads CSSSSVGYLGNNQPQHF. The CDR3 coding sequence is TGCAGTTCCTCTTCCGTAGGGTACCTTGGGAACAATCAGCCCCAGCATTTT.

This clonotype occurred a few times. This chain joins TRBV5-1 and TRBJ1-1; the D is unclear. This CDR3 spans 13 amino acids. Germline V gene sequence: CDR1 SGHRS, CDR2 YFSETQ. The ends were cut back, 3 bases at V and 1 base at J, with 7 bases in the middle. The CDR3 region is CASSYTTNTEAFF. The CDR3 bases are TGCGCCAGCAGCTATACAACGAACACTGAAGCTTTCTTT. The variable domain in full, completed from reference TRBV5-1 and TRBJ1-1, reads KAGVTQTPRYLIKTRGQQVTLSCSPISGHRSVSWYQQTPGQGLQFLFEYFSETQRNKGNFPGRFSGRQFSNSRSEMNVSTLELGDSALYLCASSYTTNTEAFFGQGTRLTVV.

J is TRBJ2-1 and V is TRBV28, with D unresolved. V shed 4 bases and J shed 1 base, with 17 bases lying between them. CDR3 length equals 17 residues. The germline V gene encodes CDR1 MDHEN and CDR2 SYDVKM. CDR3 sequence (DNA): TGTGCCAGCAGTTCAGCAACACGTCAGGCATCCTACAATGAGCAGTTCTTC. It is translated as CASSSATRQASYNEQFF.

This clonotype was observed at least ten times. The V and J genes are TRBV4-1 and TRBJ2-7; 10 bases are a match to TRBD1. Trimming at V came to 1 base and at J to 3 bases, leaving 6 bases not matched to a gene. CDR1 is MGHRA and CDR2 is YSYEKL in the germline V gene. The CDR3 has 16 residues. The DNA of the CDR3 is TGCGCCAGCAGCCAAGTAGGGACAGGGGCGAACTACGAGCAGTACTTC. It yields the protein CASSQVGTGANYEQYF.

This clonotype appeared a few times. V is TRBV7-9 and J is TRBJ1-1; no clear D. This CDR3 comprises 14 residues. Germline V gene lookup returns CDR1 SEHNR and CDR2 FQNEAQ (reference sequence). Trimming shortened V by 1 base and J by 4 bases, and 10 bases separated the two germline ends. CDR3 residues: CASSLGWQTTEAFF. The CDR3 DNA reads as TGTGCCAGCAGCTTAGGATGGCAGACCACTGAAGCTTTCTTT. The full variable domain, its missing parts supplied by reference TRBV7-9 and TRBJ1-1, is DTGVSQNPRHKITKRGQNVTFRCDPISEHNRLYWYRQTLGQGPEFLTYFQNEAQLEKSRLLSDRFSAERPKGSFSTLEIQRTEQGDSAMYLCASSLGWQTTEAFFGQGTRLTVV.

The chain joins TRBV7-2 to TRBJ1-1; no firm D call. The CDR3 consists of 14 residues. The germline V and J ends were trimmed by 5 bases and 2 bases, with 12 bases remaining between them. Germline values: CDR1 SGHTA, CDR2 FQGNSA. In DNA form, the CDR3 reads TGTGCCAGCAGCACAAACGGCCTTAACACTGAAGCTTTCTTT. This translates into CASSTNGLNTEAFF.

There are a few counts of this clonotype. The chain joins TRBV20-1 to TRBJ2-5, with D hard to call. This CDR3 has 11 amino acids. CDR1 DFQATT and CDR2 SNEGSKA come from the germline V gene (reference sequence). The DNA for the CDR3 is TGCATCCCTGGTGGTCAAGAGACCCAGTACTTC. Translating it yields CIPGGQETQYF.

This clonotype was recorded at least ten times. This rearrangement joins TRBV20-1 to TRBJ1-2; 8 bases align to TRBD1. Trimming at V came to 4 bases and at J to 0 bases, leaving 1 base not matched to a gene. The germline CDR1 and CDR2 sequences are DFQATT and SNEGSKA (reference sequence). CDR3 length: 13 residues. CDR3 in amino acids: CSANRGSNYGYTF. In nucleotides, the CDR3 is TGCAGTGCTAACAGGGGGTCTAACTATGGCTACACCTTC.

At least ten counts were recorded for this clonotype. The rearrangement links TRBV12-3 or TRBV12-4 to TRBJ1-1; D is unresolved. Trimming removed 6 bases from V and 0 bases from J, with 11 bases in between. This CDR3 region has 14 residues. CDR3 nucleotides: TGTGCCAGCAGCCCAAGACCTATGAACACTGAAGCTTTCTTT. This codes for CASSPRPMNTEAFF.

The chain employs TRBV12-3 or TRBV12-4 and TRBJ1-5, with D perhaps TRBD1 (6 bases). The length of the CDR3 is 15 residues. Trimming pared 1 base from V and 7 bases from J, leaving 14 bases between. CDR3 sequence reads: CASSLGQAGGQPQHF. In DNA form, the CDR3 reads TGTGCCAGCAGTTTAGGACAGGCGGGTGGCCAGCCCCAGCATTTT.

This rearrangement joins TRBV7-2 to TRBJ2-3, with 8 bases lining up with TRBD2. Unmatched junction bases numbered 7, after V lost 6 bases and J lost 2 bases. CDR1 SGHTA and CDR2 FQGNSA come from the germline V gene. The CDR3 runs to 15 residues. This chain's CDR3 is CASRPAGGYTDTQYF. CDR3 in DNA: TGTGCCAGCAGGCCCGCGGGGGGATACACAGATACGCAGTATTTT.

The genes are TRBV9 and TRBJ1-4, with TRBD1 identical over 9 bases. V gave up 4 bases and J gave up 8 bases; unmatched junction bases: 9. CDR1 and CDR2 (germline): SGDLS, YYNGEE. The CDR3 has 15 residues. The CDR3 bases are TGTGCCAGCAGCCGAGGGACAGGGTCAGTAGAAAAACTGTTTTTT. Translating it yields CASSRGTGSVEKLFF.